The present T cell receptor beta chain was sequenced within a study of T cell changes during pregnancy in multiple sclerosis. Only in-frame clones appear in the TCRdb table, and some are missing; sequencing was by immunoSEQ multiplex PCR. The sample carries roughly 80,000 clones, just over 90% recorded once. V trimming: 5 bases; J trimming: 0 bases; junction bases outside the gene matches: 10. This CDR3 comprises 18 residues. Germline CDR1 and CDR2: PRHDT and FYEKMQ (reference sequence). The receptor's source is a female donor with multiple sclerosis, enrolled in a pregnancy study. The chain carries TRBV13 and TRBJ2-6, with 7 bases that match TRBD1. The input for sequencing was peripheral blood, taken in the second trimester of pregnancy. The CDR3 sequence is CASSTGTDFSSGANVLTF. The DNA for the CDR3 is TGTGCCAGCAGCACAGGGACAGACTTTTCCTCTGGGGCCAACGTCCTGACTTTC. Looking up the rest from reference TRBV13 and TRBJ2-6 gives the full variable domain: AAGVIQSPRHLIKEKRETATLKCYPIPRHDTVYWYQQGPGQDPQFLISFYEKMQSDKGSIPDRFSAQQFSDYHSELNMSSLELGDSALYFCASSTGTDFSSGANVLTFGAGSRLTVL.